What follows are 26 T cell receptor beta chains derived from one specimen sequenced in a study of Ad26.COV2.S vaccination and SARS-CoV-2 variants. TCRdb keeps only in-frame clones here, not all; method: immunoSEQ multiplex PCR. This repertoire shows a few hundred thousand clones, over 75% found once; its top ten account for around 3%. As for treatment: roughly 20 received Ad26.COV2.S at low or high dose, single or two shots; about five received placebo; per-sample allocation not given. Samples came from day 63 after the first vaccine or placebo injection. The sequenced sample was peripheral blood, obtained in a trial of Ad26.COV2.S vaccine versus placebo. These receptors were obtained from a person between 18 and 65 years old who received the Ad26.COV2.S COVID-19 vaccine or a placebo.

CDR3 sequence (DNA): TGTGCCAGCAGTCGATACCCAGGGACTAGCGAATCCACAGATACGCAGTATTTT. It translates to CASSRYPGTSESTDTQYF. This chain connects TRBV6-6 to TRBJ2-3; 10 bases map to TRBD2. The CDR3 consists of 18 residues. After removal of 5 bases from V and 2 bases from J, the junction contained 13 bases not matched to a gene. Germline V CDR1 and CDR2: MNHNY, SVGAGI (reference sequence).

The CDR3 DNA reads TGTGCCATCAGTGACCGACAGGGGGCCACTGAAGCTTTCTTT. The encoded protein is CAISDRQGATEAFF. The genes are TRBV10-3 and TRBJ1-1, with 10 bases identical to TRBD1. The length of the CDR3 is 14 residues. The V gene's germline CDR1 is ENHRY and CDR2 SYGVKD. Trimming at V came to 3 bases and at J to 4 bases, leaving 2 bases not matched to a gene.

V is TRBV4-1 and J is TRBJ1-4; 11 bases match TRBD1. CDR1 and CDR2 from the germline V gene are MGHRA and YSYEKL. V was clipped by 3 bases and J by 7 bases; unmatched bases: 10. This CDR3 has 17 amino acids. CDR3 sequence (DNA): TGCGCCAGCAGCCAGGGGGACAGGGGGGGACTTAGTGAAAAACTGTTTTTT. Translation gives CASSQGDRGGLSEKLFF.

The DNA of the CDR3 is TGTGCCAGCAGTCCCTACAGAGAGCAGTACTTC. Its protein product is CASSPYREQYF. The V gene is TRBV6-5, the J gene TRBJ2-7, with D unclear. This CDR3 has 11 amino acids. The V end lost 5 bases, the J end lost 7 bases, and 9 bases lay between the germline ends. The germline CDR1 and CDR2 sequences are MNHEY and SVGAGI.

CDR3 sequence: CASSLIGGVTEAFF. As DNA, the CDR3 is TGTGCCAGCAGCTTGATCGGGGGCGTCACTGAAGCTTTCTTT. The gene calls are TRBV7-9 and TRBJ1-1, with D maybe TRBD1 (6 bases). Germline V gene sequence: CDR1 SEHNR, CDR2 FQNEAQ (reference sequence). Trimming stripped 3 bases from V and 4 bases from J, with 12 bases between. CDR3 length equals 14 residues.

The V and J genes are TRBV29-1 and TRBJ2-1; 7 positions match TRBD2. CDR1 and CDR2 from the germline V gene are SQVTM and ANQGSEA. The junction had 3 bases not matched to a gene; V was cut back by 4 bases and J by 6 bases. The CDR3 is 12 residues long. CDR3 loop: CSVASGGNEQFF. The CDR3 DNA follows: TGCAGCGTTGCTTCGGGAGGCAATGAGCAGTTCTTC.

V usage is TRBV27 and J usage is TRBJ2-7; D possibly corresponds to TRBD1 (6 bases). Trimming left V 5 bases short and J 2 bases short, with 13 bases between. Germline CDR1 reads MNHEY; CDR2 reads SMNVEV (reference sequence). CDR3 length: 14 residues. For the CDR3, the DNA is TGTGCCAGCAGTCCCAGGGGCGGACCCTACGAGCAGTACTTC. Translating gives CASSPRGGPYEQYF.

This clone was seen just once. The V call is TRBV20-1, the J call TRBJ2-7; D not resolved. The germline V gene encodes CDR1 DFQATT and CDR2 SNEGSKA (reference sequence). CDR3 length: 10 residues. The CDR3 bases are TGCCCAAGGAGCTCCTACGAGCAGTACTTC. It specifies CPRSSYEQYF.

The chain combines TRBV28 with TRBJ1-2; the D gene is possibly TRBD1 (5 bases). The length of the CDR3 is 12 residues. V was trimmed by 8 bases and J by 4 bases, leaving 11 bases between them. Germline V gene lookup returns CDR1 MDHEN and CDR2 SYDVKM. The CDR3 sequence is CASLQGTYGYTF. As DNA, the CDR3 is TGTGCCAGCCTTCAGGGTACCTATGGCTACACCTTC.

V and J are TRBV5-1 and TRBJ2-7; D gene uncertain. V dropped 0 bases and J dropped 5 bases, with 6 bases sitting between them. This CDR3 comprises 12 residues. Germline loops: CDR1 SGHRS, CDR2 YFSETQ. CDR3: CASSLAADEQYF. CDR3 coding DNA: TGCGCCAGCAGCTTGGCCGCAGACGAGCAGTACTTC.

The rearrangement joins TRBV5-1 to TRBJ1-3, with D possibly being TRBD1 (5 bases). The CDR3 is 17 amino acids. Deletions cut 0 bases from V and 4 bases from J, with 17 bases between. Per the germline V gene, CDR1 is SGHRS and CDR2 is YFSETQ. The DNA of the CDR3 is TGCGCCAGCAGCTTGGCCGGGACGGACCGGATCGGAAACACCATATATTTT. Protein sequence: CASSLAGTDRIGNTIYF.

The genes are TRBV3-1 (or the pseudogene TRBV3-2) and TRBJ2-1, with 10 bases matching TRBD2. The CDR3 runs 14 residues. CDR1 LGHDT and CDR2 YNNKEL come from the germline V gene (reference sequence). Trimming took 1 base from V and 12 from J; bases not matched to a gene: 6. The CDR3 nucleotides read TGTGCCAGCAGCCAAGGCCCTAGCGGGGGAGTGCAGTTCTTC. This gives the protein CASSQGPSGGVQFF.

V is TRBV12-5 and J is TRBJ1-1; 9 positions agree with TRBD1. This CDR3 has 14 amino acids. The trim removed 2 bases at V and 7 bases at J, leaving 5 bases unmatched. The germline V gene has CDR1 LGHNT and CDR2 FRNRAP. CDR3 DNA: TGTGCTAGTGGTTTGAAACAGGGGGCGATTGAAGCTTTCTTT. Its translation is CASGLKQGAIEAFF.

The rearrangement uses TRBV6-1 and TRBJ2-7; no reliable D call. Germline-derived CDR1 and CDR2 are MNHNS and SASEGT. V shed 1 base and J shed 2 bases, with 12 bases lying between them. The CDR3 is made up of 15 amino acids. CDR3 sequence reads: CASSEGGSRTYEQYF. The CDR3 bases are TGTGCCAGCAGTGAAGGTGGTTCCAGGACCTACGAGCAGTACTTC.

The V and J genes are TRBV4-1 and TRBJ1-3; no clear D. Germline CDR1 reads MGHRA; CDR2 reads YSYEKL. V lost 0 bases to trimming and J lost 0 bases, with 21 bases between them. There are 20 residues in the CDR3. The CDR3: CASSQDKWIEQYNSGNTIYF. The DNA for the CDR3 is TGCGCCAGCAGCCAAGATAAGTGGATCGAGCAGTACAACTCTGGAAACACCATATATTTT.

The gene calls are TRBV2 and TRBJ2-1; TRBD1 matches at 7 bases. The CDR3 consists of 12 residues. Germline V gives CDR1 SNHLY, CDR2 FYNNEI. The V gene end was trimmed by 10 bases and the J gene end by 7 bases; junction bases not matched to a gene: 7. The CDR3 nucleotides read TGTGCCAACGACAGGGCGAGGAATGAGCAGTTCTTC. This codes for CANDRARNEQFF.

The chain links TRBV7-6 to TRBJ2-4, with D perhaps TRBD1 or TRBD2 (5 bases each). The CDR3 has 17 amino acids. Trimming took 2 bases from V and 6 from J, leaving 20 bases between them. CDR1 is SGHVS and CDR2 is FNYEAQ in the germline V gene. The CDR3 loop is CASSLWGTGQGRNIQYF. CDR3 coding DNA: TGTGCCAGCAGCTTATGGGGCACGGGGCAGGGTCGAAACATTCAGTACTTC.

This clone was observed once. In DNA, the CDR3 is TGCGCCAGCAGTGCACAGGTACCGGCGGAAGCTTTCTTT. Its translation: CASSAQVPAEAFF. The V call is TRBV10-1, the J call TRBJ1-1; the D gene is possibly TRBD1 (5 bases). Germline V gene lookup returns CDR1 WNHNN and CDR2 SYGVQD (reference sequence). The V gene lost 4 bases and the J gene lost 8 bases, with 14 bases spanning the gap. This CDR3 has 13 amino acids.

V usage is TRBV5-6 and J usage is TRBJ1-4; D remains ambiguous. Trimming shortened V by 7 bases and J by 0 bases, and 10 bases separated the two germline ends. The germline gives CDR1 SGHDT, CDR2 YYEEEE. This CDR3 has 14 amino acids. CDR3: CASQGSATNEKLFF. As DNA, the CDR3 is TGTGCCAGCCAAGGGAGTGCAACTAATGAAAAACTGTTTTTT.

J is TRBJ2-1 and V is TRBV9; D gene ambiguous. This CDR3 has 14 residues. CDR1 SGDLS and CDR2 YYNGEE come from the germline V gene. V gave up 3 bases and J gave up 0 bases, with 7 bases separating them. The CDR3 sequence: CASSGRASYNEQFF. The CDR3, as DNA: TGTGCCAGCAGCGGCCGGGCCTCCTACAATGAGCAGTTCTTC.

Comment on this clone: An end of the junction does not agree with germline; a read error may underlie this. V usage is TRBV19 and J usage is TRBJ2-2; 8 bases match TRBD1. CDR1 is LNHDA and CDR2 is SQIVND in the germline V gene (reference sequence). This CDR3 comprises 13 residues. The CDR3: CASSIRGPGGLFF. DNA for the CDR3: TGTGCCAGTAGTATCAGGGGGCCAGGGGGGCTGTTTTTT.

The chain has TRBV30 and TRBJ2-7; tentatively, D is TRBD2 (5 bases). V was pared by 5 bases and J by 6 bases, with 8 bases between. Germline V gene sequence: CDR1 GTSNPN, CDR2 SVGIG (reference sequence). This CDR3 has 10 residues. CDR3 protein: CAWGSVEQYF. The CDR3 nucleotides are TGTGCCTGGGGTAGCGTCGAGCAGTACTTC.

V gene TRBV11-2 combines with J gene TRBJ2-7; D gene ambiguous. Germline V gene sequence: CDR1 SGHAT, CDR2 FQNNGV. This CDR3 region has 14 residues. Trimming left V 0 bases short and J 1 base short, with 7 bases between. The CDR3 DNA reads as TGTGCCAGCAGCTTAGAATGGCAGTCCTACGAGCAGTACTTC. Its protein is CASSLEWQSYEQYF.

The chain links TRBV4-2 to TRBJ1-4, with no clear D. Germline values: CDR1 LGHNA, CDR2 YNFKEQ. CDR3 length: 16 amino acids. V lost 1 base, J lost 3 bases, and 12 bases lay in between. CDR3 amino acids: CASSQARGLANEKLFF. Written as DNA, the CDR3 is TGTGCCAGCAGCCAAGCTCGAGGGCTAGCTAATGAAAAACTGTTTTTT.

This rearrangement joins TRBV5-1 to TRBJ1-4; no clear D gene. Trimming took off 2 bases at V and 0 bases at J, with 8 bases between the two ends. CDR3 length: 15 residues. The germline CDR1 and CDR2 sequences are SGHRS and YFSETQ. Here the CDR3 DNA reads TGCGCCAGCAGCTTTGGCTACGCAACTAATGAAAAACTGTTTTTT. Translated, it gives CASSFGYATNEKLFF.

This rearrangement joins TRBV5-4 to TRBJ2-1; D is unclear. Germline V gene lookup returns CDR1 SGHNT and CDR2 YYREEE (reference sequence). CDR3 length equals 13 residues. V was pared by 2 bases and J by 4 bases, with 7 bases between. The CDR3 loop reads CASSFSHYNEQFF. The CDR3 nucleotides are TGTGCCAGCAGCTTCTCTCATTACAATGAGCAGTTCTTC.